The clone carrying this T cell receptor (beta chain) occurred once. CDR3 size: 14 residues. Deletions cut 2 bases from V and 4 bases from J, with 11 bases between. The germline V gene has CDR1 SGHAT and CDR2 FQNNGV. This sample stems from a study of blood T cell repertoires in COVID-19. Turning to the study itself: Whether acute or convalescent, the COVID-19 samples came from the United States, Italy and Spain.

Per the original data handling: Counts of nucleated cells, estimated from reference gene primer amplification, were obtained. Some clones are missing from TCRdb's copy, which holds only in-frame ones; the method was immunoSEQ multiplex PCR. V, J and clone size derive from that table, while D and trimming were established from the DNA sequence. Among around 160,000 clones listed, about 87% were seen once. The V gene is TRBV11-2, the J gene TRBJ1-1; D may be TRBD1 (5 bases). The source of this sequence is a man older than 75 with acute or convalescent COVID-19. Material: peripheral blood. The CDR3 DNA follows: TGTGCCAGCAGCTTATTACCCGGGGGCACTGAAGCTTTCTTT. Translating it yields CASSLLPGGTEAFF. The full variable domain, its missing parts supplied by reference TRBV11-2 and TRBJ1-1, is EAGVAQSPRYKIIEKRQSVAFWCNPISGHATLYWYQQILGQGPKLLIQFQNNGVVDDSQLPKDRFSAERLKGVDSTLKIQPAKLEDSAVYLCASSLLPGGTEAFFGQGTRLTVV.